The next 2 T cell receptor beta chains were all read from a single sample in a study of blood T cell repertoires in COVID-19. TCRdb's table, derived via immunoSEQ multiplex PCR, lists solely in-frame clones and lacks some. The profile shows about 50,000 clones, 76% of them singletons. The sample comprised peripheral blood. The receptor source for this set is a man aged 45 to 65 with active or convalescent COVID-19.

This clone was recorded once. The chain couples TRBV7-9 to TRBJ1-2, with 7 bases aligning to TRBD1. Germline V gene lookup returns CDR1 SEHNR and CDR2 FQNEAQ (reference sequence). The CDR3 has 12 amino acids. With 5 bases clipped from V and 5 bases from J, the junction kept 2 bases outside the gene matches. In DNA form, the CDR3 reads TGTGCCAGCAGCCAGACAGGGTATGGCTACACCTTC. Translation gives CASSQTGYGYTF. The full variable domain, in which reference TRBV7-9 and TRBJ1-2 provide the parts outside the CDR3, is DTGVSQNPRHKITKRGQNVTFRCDPISEHNRLYWYRQTLGQGPEFLTYFQNEAQLEKSRLLSDRFSAERPKGSFSTLEIQRTEQGDSAMYLCASSQTGYGYTFGSGTRLTVV.

The V and J genes are TRBV5-5 and TRBJ2-7; D might be TRBD2 (6 bases). Germline V gene data show CDR1 as SGHKS and CDR2 as YYEKEE (reference sequence). The CDR3 spans 15 residues. Trimming cost V 4 bases and J 4 bases, with 18 bases left between them. The CDR3 DNA reads TGTGCCAGCAGCACTGGGACTCCCGGCCCGTACGAGCAGTACTTC. It translates to CASSTGTPGPYEQYF. The full variable domain, completed using reference TRBV5-5 and TRBJ2-7, is DAGVTQSPTHLIKTRGQQVTLRCSPISGHKSVSWYQQVLGQGPQFIFQYYEKEERGRGNFPDRFSARQFPNYSSELNVNALLLGDSALYLCASSTGTPGPYEQYFGPGTRLTVT.